These 9 T cell receptor beta chains were sequenced from one sample in a study of T cells after yellow fever vaccination. Using its own MiXCR run on the 5' RACE reads, TCRdb lists one record per CDR3 protein. The sample consists of some 670,000 distinct CDR3 sequences, roughly an eighth of them appearing once. The starting material was PBMCs, obtained on the day of the yellow fever booster vaccination. These receptors were taken from a man under 40 who received the YFV17D yellow fever vaccine.

The rearrangement uses TRBV27 and TRBJ2-7; 10 positions agree with TRBD2. The CDR3 covers 13 residues. Germline CDR1 MNHEY, CDR2 SMNVEV (reference sequence). The V segment lost 8 bases and the J segment 1 base; nucleotides outside the gene matches: 2. The CDR3 nucleotides are TGTGCCAGCGGACTAGCGGAGTCCTACGAGCAGTACTTC. Translated, it gives CASGLAESYEQYF.

The chain has TRBV5-1 and TRBJ2-5; possibly TRBD2 for D (5 bases). Germline loops: CDR1 SGHRS, CDR2 YFSETQ. The CDR3 has 15 residues. V lost 4 bases and J lost 4, with 17 bases in between. This chain's CDR3 is CASSVATPRRETQYF. The CDR3 DNA reads TGCGCCAGCAGCGTAGCGACCCCTAGGAGAGAGACCCAGTACTTC.

The gene calls are TRBV7-2 and TRBJ2-5; D is unresolved. With 3 bases removed from V and 8 bases from J, the gap between germline ends came to 13 bases. The CDR3 covers 13 residues. Germline-derived CDR1 and CDR2 are SGHTA and FQGNSA. The CDR3 region is CASSLSKKSTQYF. The CDR3, as DNA: TGTGCCAGCAGCTTGAGTAAGAAGTCCACCCAGTACTTC.

This clonotype has at least ten counts. V usage is TRBV19 and J usage is TRBJ2-1; 15 nucleotides match TRBD2. The CDR3 runs 18 residues. V gave up 4 bases and J gave up 8 bases; unmatched junction bases: 12. The germline V gene has CDR1 LNHDA and CDR2 SQIVND (reference sequence). Here the CDR3 reads CASSTRTSGRAGEYEQFF. DNA for the CDR3: TGTGCCAGTAGTACTAGGACTAGCGGGAGGGCCGGCGAATATGAGCAGTTCTTC.

This clonotype was picked up a small number of times. The rearrangement links TRBV27 to TRBJ2-5; D is ambiguous. CDR1 is MNHEY and CDR2 is SMNVEV in the germline V gene (reference sequence). V lost 3 bases, J lost 4 bases, and 9 bases lay in between. The CDR3 is made up of 13 amino acids. The CDR3 here is CASSFSWGETQYF. The CDR3 DNA reads as TGTGCCAGCAGTTTTTCATGGGGAGAGACCCAGTACTTC.

The V call is TRBV18, the J call TRBJ2-3; D is unresolved. CDR3 length: 15 residues. CDR1 and CDR2 (germline): KGHSH, LQKENI. Trimming took 1 base from V and 0 from J, leaving 8 bases between them. This CDR3 reads CASSPQGPSTDTQYF. For the CDR3, the DNA is TGTGCCAGCTCACCACAAGGGCCTAGCACAGATACGCAGTATTTT.

In its sample, this clonotype was seen a few times. The chain joins TRBV5-1 to TRBJ2-7; D is uncertain. Trimming took off 0 bases at V and 6 bases at J, with 16 bases between the two ends. Germline lookup yields CDR1 SGHRS and CDR2 YFSETQ. There are 15 residues in the CDR3. The DNA of the CDR3 is TGCGCCAGCAGCTTGGCTGCTACCCGACGGACCGAGCAGTACTTC. Encoded protein: CASSLAATRRTEQYF.

The chain carries TRBV4-3 and TRBJ1-4; 9 positions agree with TRBD1. This CDR3 region has 16 residues. V shed 2 bases and J 0 bases; nucleotides not matched to a gene: 1. The germline CDR1 and CDR2 sequences are LGHNA and YSLEER. The CDR3 loop is CASSQRDRATNEKLFF. CDR3 sequence (DNA): TGCGCCAGCAGCCAAAGGGACAGGGCAACTAATGAAAAACTGTTTTTT.

The V call is TRBV9, the J call TRBJ2-7; 13 bases align to TRBD2. Germline-derived CDR1 and CDR2 are SGDLS and YYNGEE. CDR3 size: 15 residues. J gave up 5 bases and V 0 bases, and 2 bases lay outside the gene matches. This chain's CDR3 is CASSVGTSGSHEQYF. In nucleotides, the CDR3 is TGTGCCAGCAGCGTAGGGACTAGCGGGAGCCACGAGCAGTACTTC.